Reported below is one TCR beta chain. Its antigen remains unidentified. The assay was immunoSEQ multiplex PCR, and TCRdb's table has in-frame clones only and misses some. The sample lists about 140,000 clones; just over 90% were seen once. The sample comes from a study of T cell responses to AZD1222 COVID-19 vaccine. Study-wide points: Spike-specific TCR breadth and depth were elevated following two AZD1222 doses.

The source of this sequence is an adult in good health. The sample in question was peripheral blood, obtained on day 0 of AZD1222 vaccination.

The CDR3 nucleotides are TGTGCCAGCAGCCAGGGGGATTACTCCTACAATGAGCAGTTCTTC. Residues: CASSQGDYSYNEQFF. The chain is built from TRBV5-5 and TRBJ2-1, with 7 bases that match TRBD1. Trimming at V came to 4 bases and at J to 0 bases, leaving 4 bases not matched to a gene. CDR3 size: 15 residues. Germline loops: CDR1 SGHKS, CDR2 YYEKEE (reference sequence).